The 24 T cell receptor beta chains listed next were all sequenced from one sample in a study of shared clonotypes between healthy human individuals. Some clones are missing from TCRdb's copy, which holds only in-frame ones; the method was immunoSEQ multiplex PCR. Of 490,000 or so clones in the sample, around 80% were seen once. Sequences were obtained from PBMCs. These receptors were taken from a woman in her 40s in good health. Some clones in this sample may be carry-over from other donors' samples.

The chain employs TRBV28 and TRBJ1-1; TRBD1 matches 9 bases. From germline, CDR1 is MDHEN and CDR2 SYDVKM. The CDR3 extends over 14 amino acids. The V gene end was trimmed by 4 bases and the J gene end by 6 bases; junction bases not matched to a gene: 6. CDR3 DNA: TGTGCCAGCAGTTCATACAGGGGGCTGGCTGAAGCTTTCTTT. It is translated as CASSSYRGLAEAFF.

CDR3 in amino acids: CASRSDWSSYNEQFF. CDR3 sequence (DNA): TGTGCCAGCAGATCCGACTGGAGCTCCTACAATGAGCAGTTCTTC. The V and J genes are TRBV6-5 and TRBJ2-1; D unresolved. This CDR3 is 15 amino acids long. Trimming took off 6 bases at V and 0 bases at J, with 12 bases between the two ends. CDR1 MNHEY and CDR2 SVGAGI come from the germline V gene.

The rearrangement links TRBV4-1 to TRBJ2-2, with D perhaps matching TRBD2 (5 bases). The CDR3 has 14 residues. The V end was cut by 0 bases, the J end by 6 bases, with 8 bases between. From germline, CDR1 is MGHRA and CDR2 YSYEKL. The CDR3 DNA sequence: TGCGCCAGCAGCCAAGATCCGGGGTCCGGGGAGCTGTTTTTT. This codes for CASSQDPGSGELFF.

The chain recombines TRBV6-5 with TRBJ2-7, with D perhaps TRBD2 (6 bases). The CDR3 has 13 residues. V was clipped by 4 bases and J by 5 bases, with 12 bases between them. The germline V gene has CDR1 MNHEY and CDR2 SVGAGI. CDR3 in amino acids: CASSSLGSHEQYF. The CDR3 DNA sequence: TGTGCCAGCAGTTCGCTCGGGAGCCACGAGCAGTACTTC.

This clone was observed a few times. V is TRBV7-9 and J is TRBJ2-1; 7 bases align to TRBD2. There are 15 residues in the CDR3. V trimming: 2 bases; J trimming: 8 bases; junction bases outside the gene matches: 9. Germline values: CDR1 SEHNR, CDR2 FQNEAQ (reference sequence). The CDR3 protein is CASSLKGRAQDEQFF. In nucleotides, the CDR3 is TGTGCCAGCAGCTTAAAAGGGAGGGCCCAGGATGAGCAGTTCTTC.

The chain couples TRBV19 to TRBJ2-6; 8 bases match TRBD1. The germline V gene has CDR1 LNHDA and CDR2 SQIVND (reference sequence). The V gene end was trimmed by 7 bases and the J gene end by 0 bases; junction bases not matched to a gene: 8. This CDR3 spans 17 amino acids. The CDR3 nucleotides are TGTGCCAGTACCACCGGGACAGGCCCCTCTGGGGCCAACGTCCTGACTTTC. The encoded protein is CASTTGTGPSGANVLTF.

This clone was seen just once. V and J are TRBV5-1 and TRBJ2-1, with TRBD2 matching over 10 bases. V lost 0 bases to trimming and J lost 3 bases; unmatched junction nucleotides: 6. The CDR3 covers 17 residues. The germline CDR1 and CDR2 sequences are SGHRS and YFSETQ. The CDR3 sequence: CASSLVPSGGGYNEQFF. Written as DNA, the CDR3 is TGCGCCAGCAGCTTGGTGCCTAGCGGGGGTGGCTACAATGAGCAGTTCTTC.

This clone was counted only a few times. V usage is TRBV10-1 and J usage is TRBJ2-1; either TRBD1 or TRBD2 may supply D (5 bases each). This CDR3 is built from 15 residues. From germline, CDR1 is WNHNN and CDR2 SYGVQD (reference sequence). V was cut by 2 bases and J by 4 bases, with 12 bases left in between. CDR3 nucleotide sequence: TGCGCCAGCAGTGAGAGGGGACCCGATTACAATGAGCAGTTCTTC. Translated, it gives CASSERGPDYNEQFF.

The table lists this clone with a count of one. V and J are TRBV6-1 and TRBJ2-3; D call uncertain. The CDR3 extends over 14 amino acids. V lost 6 bases, J lost 0 bases, and 10 bases lay in between. CDR1 is MNHNS and CDR2 is SASEGT in the germline V gene. The chain's CDR3 is CASSPTRSTDTQYF. CDR3 nucleotides: TGTGCCAGCAGCCCGACACGTAGCACAGATACGCAGTATTTT.

V is TRBV18 and J is TRBJ2-7; 9 nucleotides line up with TRBD2. The CDR3 runs 16 residues. Germline V gene sequence: CDR1 KGHSH, CDR2 LQKENI. V lost 1 base, J lost 5 bases, and 9 bases stayed unmatched. CDR3 DNA sequence: TGTGCCAGCTCACCACTGCGGGCGGGAGGGCACAACGAGCAGTACTTC. Amino acid sequence: CASSPLRAGGHNEQYF.

V usage is TRBV10-1 and J usage is TRBJ2-5; TRBD1 agrees at 8 bases. With 6 bases clipped from V and 4 bases from J, the junction kept 4 bases outside the gene matches. This CDR3 comprises 13 residues. In germline, CDR1 is WNHNN, CDR2 SYGVQD (reference sequence). CDR3 nucleotides: TGCGCCAGCAGCCCCGACAGGGGAGAGACCCAGTACTTC. Its protein is CASSPDRGETQYF.

The rearrangement links TRBV9 to TRBJ1-3; D possibly corresponds to TRBD1 (5 bases). The V and J ends lost 2 bases and 2 bases respectively, with 20 bases between them. The germline gives CDR1 SGDLS, CDR2 YYNGEE. CDR3 length: 18 amino acids. The CDR3 loop is CASSVTGTQGGAGNTIYF. In DNA form, the CDR3 reads TGTGCCAGCAGCGTCACGGGTACTCAGGGTGGAGCTGGAAACACCATATATTTT. Full variable domain (outside the CDR3, taken from reference TRBV9 and TRBJ1-3): DSGVTQTPKHLITATGQRVTLRCSPRSGDLSVYWYQQSLDQGLQFLIQYYNGEERAKGNILERFSAQQFPDLHSELNLSSLELGDSALYFCASSVTGTQGGAGNTIYFGEGSWLTVV.

The V and J genes are TRBV27 and TRBJ1-1; perhaps TRBD1 as D (5 bases). This CDR3 has 14 amino acids. Germline CDR1 and CDR2: MNHEY and SMNVEV (reference sequence). The V end lost 2 bases, the J end lost 4 bases, and 11 bases lay between the germline ends. The CDR3 DNA follows: TGTGCCAGCAGTTTAATCCCAGGGCGCACTGAAGCTTTCTTT. Translation: CASSLIPGRTEAFF.

The chain carries TRBV14 and TRBJ2-3; D not resolved. Germline V gives CDR1 SGHDN, CDR2 FVKESK. V was trimmed by 3 bases and J by 0 bases, leaving 10 bases between them. The CDR3 spans 15 residues. CDR3 protein: CASSQPTRSTDTQYF. CDR3 in DNA: TGTGCCAGCAGCCAGCCTACCAGAAGCACAGATACGCAGTATTTT.

The gene calls are TRBV19 and TRBJ1-2; 8 bases agree with TRBD1. Germline CDR1 LNHDA, CDR2 SQIVND (reference sequence). The CDR3 extends over 14 amino acids. With V trimmed by 9 bases and J by 3 bases, 9 bases remained unmatched. CDR3 DNA sequence: TGTGCCAGCGCCGGGACAGGACGACACTATGGCTACACCTTC. Protein: CASAGTGRHYGYTF.

V usage is TRBV7-8 and J usage is TRBJ2-7, with TRBD2 matching over 8 bases. Trimming took 7 bases from V and 4 from J; bases not matched to a gene: 9. Germline lookup yields CDR1 SGHVS and CDR2 FQNEAQ. The CDR3 runs to 14 residues. The CDR3 spells CASMGTSVWYEQYF. CDR3 sequence (DNA): TGTGCCAGCATGGGGACTAGTGTTTGGTACGAGCAGTACTTC.

This clone occurred once. The chain couples TRBV28 to TRBJ2-3; D gene ambiguous. V lost 6 bases and J lost 4, with 8 bases in between. The CDR3 totals 12 residues. Germline V lookup: CDR1 MDHEN, CDR2 SYDVKM. The CDR3 loop is CASSQASDTQYF. The CDR3, as DNA: TGTGCCAGCAGCCAAGCTTCAGATACGCAGTATTTT. Based on the CDR3 plus reference TRBV28 and TRBJ2-3, the full variable domain is DVKVTQSSRYLVKRTGEKVFLECVQDMDHENMFWYRQDPGLGLRLIYFSYDVKMKEKGDIPEGYSVSREKKERFSLILESASTNQTSMYLCASSQASDTQYFGPGTRLTVL.

The chain joins TRBV10-1 to TRBJ2-1; D is ambiguous. Looked up from germline, CDR1 is WNHNN and CDR2 is SYGVQD (reference sequence). The ends were cut back, 2 bases at V and 3 bases at J, with 8 bases in the middle. The CDR3 covers 14 residues. CDR3 DNA: TGCGCCAGCAGTGAGACTACTTGCTACAATGAGCAGTTCTTC. The encoded protein is CASSETTCYNEQFF.

This clone was counted only a few times. The V gene is TRBV5-1, the J gene TRBJ1-1; D perhaps matches TRBD1 (6 bases). Germline assignment: CDR1 SGHRS and CDR2 YFSETQ. The CDR3 consists of 17 residues. The ends were cut back, 1 base at V and 1 base at J, with 17 bases in the middle. CDR3 protein: CASSLTGSTGSNTEAFF. CDR3 nucleotides: TGCGCCAGCAGCTTGACGGGATCAACAGGGTCGAACACTGAAGCTTTCTTT.

The genes are TRBV30 and TRBJ1-1; no definite D call. Germline values: CDR1 GTSNPN, CDR2 SVGIG (reference sequence). The CDR3 covers 13 residues. The V and J ends lost 0 bases and 1 base respectively, with 6 bases between them. The CDR3 is CAWSVGQNTEAFF. In nucleotides, the CDR3 is TGTGCCTGGAGTGTCGGCCAGAACACTGAAGCTTTCTTT.

This clone has at least ten counts. The genes are TRBV7-2 and TRBJ2-3, with D hard to call. Germline loops: CDR1 SGHTA, CDR2 FQGNSA. CDR3 size: 18 residues. Trimming removed 1 base at V and 2 bases at J, with 19 bases between. The CDR3 loop reads CASSLGRTAREITDTQYF. DNA of the CDR3: TGTGCCAGCAGCTTAGGGCGGACCGCCCGTGAAATCACAGATACGCAGTATTTT.

The chain couples TRBV7-2 to TRBJ2-1; 8 nucleotides align to TRBD2. Germline lookup yields CDR1 SGHTA and CDR2 FQGNSA. The CDR3 length is 14 residues. Trimming at V came to 5 bases and at J to 9 bases, leaving 9 bases not matched to a gene. In DNA form, the CDR3 reads TGTGCCAGCAGCCCCGGGCGGGGGGTAGGTGAGCAGTTCTTC. Protein: CASSPGRGVGEQFF.

Comment on this clone: Other nucleotide sequences in the sample specify the same CDR3. This chain links TRBV18 with TRBJ1-1, with TRBD1 identical over 9 bases. This CDR3 comprises 13 residues. Trimming removed 3 bases from V and 6 bases from J; junction bases left unmatched: 2. CDR1 and CDR2 from the germline V gene are KGHSH and LQKENI. CDR3 nucleotides: TGTGCCAGCTCACCGGGACAGGGTGCTGAAGCTTTCTTT. Encoded protein: CASSPGQGAEAFF.

DNA of the CDR3: TGTGCCAGCAGTTACGATTTAAGGACTGGAAACACCATATATTTT. Protein sequence: CASSYDLRTGNTIYF. The chain employs TRBV6-6 and TRBJ1-3; no clear D. The CDR3 contains 15 residues. Between the trimmed V and J ends, which lost 2 bases and 2 bases, there was a span of 10 bases. The germline V gene has CDR1 MNHNY and CDR2 SVGAGI (reference sequence).